This T cell receptor beta chain was found in a study of blood T cell repertoires in COVID-19 (dated by TCRdb to 2018 to 2021). With respect to the entire study: Samples from collaborators originated in the United States, Italy and Spain and spanned both the acute and convalescent phases of COVID-19. The prospective study material was composed of cDNA or gDNA derived from T cells, B-cell-depleted T cells, or PBMCs. Subjects who had been exposed to COVID-19, were actively infected with it, or had recovered from it provided the deeply sampled blood TCRbeta repertoires that made up the dataset. The repertoires were released in a freely available public database meant as a resource for research on the immune response to SARS-CoV-2. Samples came from the ongoing ImmuneRACE study (first 160 participants) plus 1,254 subjects from 6 global collaborators. Nearly every sample came with metadata listing a de-identified subject ID, COVID-19 status, age in years and sex. Where HLA class I and class II types were available, the types were taken from metadata supplied by the sample provider, not from assay-based typing.

In Seattle, one collaborating source enrolled patients while the infection was active and tracked those patients longitudinally over the course of disease. Collaborating institutions collected whole blood in K2EDTA tubes following their own protocols. For TCRbeta analysis, collaborator samples were shipped as frozen whole blood, as isolated PBMCs, or as DNA extracted from either sample type. TCRbeta CDR3 regions were amplified from genomic DNA by means of the immunoSEQ Assay, a bias-controlled multiplex PCR. The study's processing was this. Within the assay, amplification of reference gene primers was used to estimate how many nucleated cells each sample contained. To quantify the absolute abundance of each unique TCRbeta CDR3 rearrangement, sequence reads were collapsed and filtered. For each sample, productive Simpson clonality was calculated as the square root of Simpson's diversity index over productive rearrangements. TCRdb provides this immuneACCESS table in a form limited to in-frame rearrangements. Some clones are lacking; in checked studies, under half of them reflect an unresolved V gene, and why the rest are absent is not known. That table is the source of V, J and clone size, and D and trimming were worked out from the DNA. The table for this sample lists 220,000 or so clones; more than 85% of them were counted only once. The top ten clonotypes cover more than 8.5% of the sample.

Ends trimmed: V by 4 bases, J by 0 bases; bases unmatched to a gene: 13. According to the germline V gene, CDR1 reads MNHNS and CDR2 reads SASEGT. From the cysteine up to the phenylalanine, the CDR3 has a length of 18 residues. Just the 54-base CDR3 DNA is kept, in frame starting at base 1. Regarding this clone: Its antigen target is currently unknown. Base quality data are lacking; no much larger clone is found one base away.

What the authors observed across the whole study: The amount of clinical and demographic metadata varied by source and participant and was provided uncurated.

The V gene is TRBV6-1 and the J gene is TRBJ1-2; the central 8 bases match TRBD1. The TCR sequence derives from a woman aged 45 to 65 with COVID-19, enrolled during active disease. Sequencing used peripheral blood. The CDR3 corresponds to CASSAARDRRSSNYGYTF. The sequence in DNA is TGTGCCAGCAGTGCCGCCCGGGACAGGAGAAGTTCTAACTATGGCTACACCTTC.